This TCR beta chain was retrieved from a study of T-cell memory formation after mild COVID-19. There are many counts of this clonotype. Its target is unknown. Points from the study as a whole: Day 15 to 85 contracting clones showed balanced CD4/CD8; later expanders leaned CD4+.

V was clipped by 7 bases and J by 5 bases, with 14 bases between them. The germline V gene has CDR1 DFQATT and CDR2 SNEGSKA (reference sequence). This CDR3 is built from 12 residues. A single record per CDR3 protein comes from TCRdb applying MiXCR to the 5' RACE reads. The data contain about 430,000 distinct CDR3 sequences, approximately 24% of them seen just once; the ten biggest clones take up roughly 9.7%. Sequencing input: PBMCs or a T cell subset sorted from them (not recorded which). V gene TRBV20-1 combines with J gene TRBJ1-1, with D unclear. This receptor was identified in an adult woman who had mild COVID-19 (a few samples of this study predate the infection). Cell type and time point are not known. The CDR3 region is CSGGRRETEAFF. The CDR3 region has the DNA TGCAGTGGCGGCAGGCGGGAGACTGAAGCTTTCTTT.